The source of this T cell receptor (beta chain) is a study of blood T cell repertoires in COVID-19. This CDR3 is built from 21 residues. CDR1 is GTSNPN and CDR2 is SVGIG in the germline V gene (reference sequence). The J segment lost 6 bases and the V segment lost 3 bases, leaving 23 bases of the junction unmatched. Sequenced by immunoSEQ multiplex PCR; TCRdb stores in-frame clones only, minus some. Of fewer than 90,000 clones in the sample, 75% to 90% were seen once. The sequence derives from a man aged 30 to 39 with acute or convalescent COVID-19. This rearrangement joins TRBV30 to TRBJ2-7; 16 bases line up with TRBD2. Sequences were obtained from peripheral blood. CDR3 bases: TGTGCCTGGAGGGTCGGGACTAGCGGGAGGGCCCGCCCAGAAGACCTCTTCGAGCAGTACTTC. Translating gives CAWRVGTSGRARPEDLFEQYF.